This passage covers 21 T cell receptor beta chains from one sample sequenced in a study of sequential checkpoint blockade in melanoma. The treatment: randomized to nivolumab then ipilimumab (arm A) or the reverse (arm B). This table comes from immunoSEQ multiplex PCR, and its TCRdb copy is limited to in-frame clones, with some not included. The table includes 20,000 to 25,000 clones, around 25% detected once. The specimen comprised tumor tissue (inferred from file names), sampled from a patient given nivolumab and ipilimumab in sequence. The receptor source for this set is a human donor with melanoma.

CDR3: CASSGREITDTQYF. CDR3 DNA: TGTGCCAGCTCCGGGCGGGAGATTACAGATACGCAGTATTTT. The V gene is TRBV18, the J gene TRBJ2-3, with 7 bases aligning to TRBD2. After removal of 6 bases from V and 3 bases from J, the junction contained 6 bases not matched to a gene. The CDR3 spans 14 residues. CDR1 and CDR2 from the germline V gene are KGHSH and LQKENI.

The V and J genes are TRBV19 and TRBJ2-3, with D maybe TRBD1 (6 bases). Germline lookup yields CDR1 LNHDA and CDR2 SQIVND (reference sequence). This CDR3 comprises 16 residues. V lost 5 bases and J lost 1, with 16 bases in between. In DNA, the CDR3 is TGTGCCAGTAGTCCTGTTTGGGGGCTGGGCACAGATACGCAGTATTTT. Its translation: CASSPVWGLGTDTQYF.

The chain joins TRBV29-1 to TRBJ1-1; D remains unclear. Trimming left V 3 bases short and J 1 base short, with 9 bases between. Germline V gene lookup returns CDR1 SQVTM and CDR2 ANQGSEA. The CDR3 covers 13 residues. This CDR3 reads CSVEDGGNTEAFF. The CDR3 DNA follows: TGCAGCGTTGAGGACGGCGGGAACACTGAAGCTTTCTTT.

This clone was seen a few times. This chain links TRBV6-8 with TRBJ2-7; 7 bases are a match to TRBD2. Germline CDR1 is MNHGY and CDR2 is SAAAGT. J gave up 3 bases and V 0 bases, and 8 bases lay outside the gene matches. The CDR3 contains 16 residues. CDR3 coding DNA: TGTGCCAGCAGTTACTCGATACTCAGCGGGGACTACGAGCAGTACTTC. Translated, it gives CASSYSILSGDYEQYF.

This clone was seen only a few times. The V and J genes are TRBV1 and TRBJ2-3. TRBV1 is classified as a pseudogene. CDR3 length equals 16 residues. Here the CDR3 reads CTSTSVRGNPTDTQYF. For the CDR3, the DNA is TGCACCAGCACCTCTGTGAGGGGCAACCCCACAGATACGCAGTATTTT.

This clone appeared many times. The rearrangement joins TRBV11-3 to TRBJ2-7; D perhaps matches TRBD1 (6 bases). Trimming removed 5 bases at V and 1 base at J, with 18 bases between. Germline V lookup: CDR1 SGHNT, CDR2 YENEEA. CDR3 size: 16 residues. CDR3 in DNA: TGTGCCAGCAGCATCGAGGGCGGACAGAGATCCTACGAGCAGTACTTC. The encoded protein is CASSIEGGQRSYEQYF.

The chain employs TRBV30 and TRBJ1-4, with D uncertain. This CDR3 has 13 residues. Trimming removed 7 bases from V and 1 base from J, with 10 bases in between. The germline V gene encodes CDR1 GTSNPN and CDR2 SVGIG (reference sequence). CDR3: CASKGVTNEKLFF. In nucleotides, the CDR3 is TGTGCCTCTAAAGGAGTAACTAATGAAAAACTGTTTTTT.

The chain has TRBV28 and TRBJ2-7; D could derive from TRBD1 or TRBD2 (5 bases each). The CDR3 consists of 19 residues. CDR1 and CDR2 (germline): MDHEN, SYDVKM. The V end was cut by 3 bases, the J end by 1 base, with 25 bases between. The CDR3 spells CASSFVIKLVGGSSYEQYF. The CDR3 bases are TGTGCCAGCAGTTTCGTTATAAAGCTCGTTGGGGGTTCTTCCTACGAGCAGTACTTC.

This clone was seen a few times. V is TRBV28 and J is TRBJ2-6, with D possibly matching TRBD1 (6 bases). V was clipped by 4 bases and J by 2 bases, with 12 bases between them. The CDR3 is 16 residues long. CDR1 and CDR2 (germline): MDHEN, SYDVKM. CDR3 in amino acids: CASSSPGTTGANVLTF. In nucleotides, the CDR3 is TGTGCCAGCAGTTCTCCCGGGACAACTGGGGCCAACGTCCTGACTTTC. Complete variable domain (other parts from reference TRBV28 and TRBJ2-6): DVKVTQSSRYLVKRTGEKVFLECVQDMDHENMFWYRQDPGLGLRLIYFSYDVKMKEKGDIPEGYSVSREKKERFSLILESASTNQTSMYLCASSSPGTTGANVLTFGAGSRLTVL.

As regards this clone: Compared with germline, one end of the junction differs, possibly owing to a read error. Here the CDR3 DNA reads TGTGCTAGCAGCTCGGGACTAGCAAAAGAGACCCAGTACTTC. It is translated as CASSSGLAKETQYF. The chain has TRBV11-3 and TRBJ2-5; the match to TRBD2 covers 9 bases. Germline CDR1 reads SGHNT; CDR2 reads YENEEA. CDR3 length equals 14 residues.

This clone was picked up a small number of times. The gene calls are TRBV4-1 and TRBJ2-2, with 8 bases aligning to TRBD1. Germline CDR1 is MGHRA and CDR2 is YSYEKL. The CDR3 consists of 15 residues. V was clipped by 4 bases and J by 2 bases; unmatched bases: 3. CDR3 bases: TGCGCCAGCAGCCCAACAGGGGGAAACACCGGGGAGCTGTTTTTT. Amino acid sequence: CASSPTGGNTGELFF.

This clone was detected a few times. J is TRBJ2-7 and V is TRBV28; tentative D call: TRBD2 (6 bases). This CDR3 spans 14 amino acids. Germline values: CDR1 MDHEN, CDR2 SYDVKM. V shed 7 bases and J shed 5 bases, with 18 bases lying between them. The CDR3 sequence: CASKLGTGLNEQYF. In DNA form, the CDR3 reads TGTGCCAGCAAGCTCGGGACTGGGCTCAACGAGCAGTACTTC.

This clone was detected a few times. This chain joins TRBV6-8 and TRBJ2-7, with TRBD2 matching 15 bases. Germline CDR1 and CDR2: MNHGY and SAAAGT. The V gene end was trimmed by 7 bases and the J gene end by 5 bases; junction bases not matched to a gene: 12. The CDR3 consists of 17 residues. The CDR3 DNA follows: TGTGCCAGCACCTTCGGGACTAGCGGGAGGTTTTTCAACGAGCAGTACTTC. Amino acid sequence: CASTFGTSGRFFNEQYF.

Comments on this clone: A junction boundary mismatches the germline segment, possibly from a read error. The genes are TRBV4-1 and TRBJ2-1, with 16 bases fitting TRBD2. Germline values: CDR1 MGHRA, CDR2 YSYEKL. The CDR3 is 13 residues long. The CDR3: CASSQLGTSGRVF. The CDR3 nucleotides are TGCGCCAGCAGCCAATTGGGGACTAGCGGGAGGGTCTTC.

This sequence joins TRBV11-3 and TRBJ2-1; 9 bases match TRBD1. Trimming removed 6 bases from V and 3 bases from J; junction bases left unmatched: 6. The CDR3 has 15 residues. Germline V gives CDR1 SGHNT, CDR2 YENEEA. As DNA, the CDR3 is TGTGCCAGCAGTTCCGGGACAGGGAACTACAATGAGCAGTTCTTC. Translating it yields CASSSGTGNYNEQFF.

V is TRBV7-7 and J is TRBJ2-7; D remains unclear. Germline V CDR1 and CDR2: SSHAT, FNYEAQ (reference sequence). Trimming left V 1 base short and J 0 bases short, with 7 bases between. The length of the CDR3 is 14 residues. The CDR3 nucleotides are TGTGCCAGCAGCTTAGGACCCGACTCCTACGAGCAGTACTTC. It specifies CASSLGPDSYEQYF.

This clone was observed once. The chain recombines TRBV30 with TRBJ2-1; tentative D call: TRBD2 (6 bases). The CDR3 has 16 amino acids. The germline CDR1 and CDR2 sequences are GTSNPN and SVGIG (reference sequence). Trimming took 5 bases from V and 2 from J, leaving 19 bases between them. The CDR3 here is CAWSFGAGHPYNEQFF. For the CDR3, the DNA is TGTGCCTGGTCCTTTGGGGCGGGGCATCCCTACAATGAGCAGTTCTTC.

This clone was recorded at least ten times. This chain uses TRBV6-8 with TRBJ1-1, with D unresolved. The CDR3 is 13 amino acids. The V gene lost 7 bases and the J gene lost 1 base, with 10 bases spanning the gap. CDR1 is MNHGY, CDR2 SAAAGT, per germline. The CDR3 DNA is TGTGCCAGCAAGGTGGTCAGGAACACTGAAGCTTTCTTT. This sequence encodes CASKVVRNTEAFF.

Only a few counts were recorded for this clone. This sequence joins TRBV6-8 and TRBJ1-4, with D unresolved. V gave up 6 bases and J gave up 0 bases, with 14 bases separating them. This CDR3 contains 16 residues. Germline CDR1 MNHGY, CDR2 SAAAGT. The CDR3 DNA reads TGTGCCAGCAGCCCTGGACTCGGAGCAACTAATGAAAAACTGTTTTTT. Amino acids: CASSPGLGATNEKLFF.

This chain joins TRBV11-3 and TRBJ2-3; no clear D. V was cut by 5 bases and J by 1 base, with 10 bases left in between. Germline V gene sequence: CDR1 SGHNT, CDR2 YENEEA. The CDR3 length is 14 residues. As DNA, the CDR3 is TGTGCCAGCAGCCCCCCCTGGGGCACAGATACGCAGTATTTT. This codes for CASSPPWGTDTQYF.

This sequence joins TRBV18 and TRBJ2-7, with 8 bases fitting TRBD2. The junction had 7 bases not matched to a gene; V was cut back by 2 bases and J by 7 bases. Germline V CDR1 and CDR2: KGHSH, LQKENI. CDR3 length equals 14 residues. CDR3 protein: CASSPGSGSREQYF. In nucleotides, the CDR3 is TGTGCCAGCTCACCAGGAAGCGGGAGCCGGGAGCAGTACTTC.